This T cell receptor beta chain was captured in a study of blood T cell repertoires in COVID-19. Study background: Sites in the United States, Italy and Spain provided acute and convalescent COVID-19 samples.

In the authors' methods: Counts of nucleated cells, estimated from reference gene primer amplification, were obtained. Libraries were prepared by immunoSEQ multiplex PCR; TCRdb keeps only in-frame clonotypes and omits some of them. The V and J calls and clone size come from that table; D and trimming were worked out from the DNA. The sample yields about 260,000 clones, about 90% seen once. CDR1 KGHSH and CDR2 LQKENI come from the germline V gene. V lost 4 bases and J lost 9, with 16 bases in between. CDR3 length: 14 residues. The clonotype was recovered from a person between 18 and 35 years old with COVID-19, enrolled during active disease. This sequence joins TRBV18 and TRBJ1-5; D is ambiguous. Sequencing used peripheral blood. In nucleotides, the CDR3 is TGTGCCAGCTCACTAGCGAGGAGATACGCGCCCCAGCATTTT. This translates into CASSLARRYAPQHF.